A few counts support the clone carrying this T cell receptor beta chain. The antigen is not known. These data belong to a study of T cell responses to AZD1222 COVID-19 vaccine. Libraries were prepared by immunoSEQ multiplex PCR; TCRdb keeps only in-frame clonotypes and omits some of them. The data contain 90,000 to 130,000 clones, about 80% of them seen just once; the ten biggest clones take up roughly 9.5%. Study-level points and caveats: Baseline serology detected seropositivity in only a handful of AZD1222 recipients. White British donors predominated, females outnumbered males, and clonal diversity was possibly underestimated.

V gave up 3 bases and J gave up 4 bases, with 11 bases separating them. This CDR3 spans 14 amino acids. Germline V gene lookup returns CDR1 MGHRA and CDR2 YSYEKL. The sample here was peripheral blood, taken on day 0 of AZD1222 vaccination. The V and J genes are TRBV4-1 and TRBJ2-3, with D hard to call. The sequence derives from an adult in good health. This CDR3 reads CASSHQPGPDTQYF. The CDR3 DNA follows: TGCGCCAGCAGCCACCAGCCCGGGCCAGATACGCAGTATTTT.